The present T cell receptor (beta chain) was sequenced within a study of T cells in Graves' hyperthyroidism and ophthalmopathy. Germline V gives CDR1 SGDLS, CDR2 YYNGEE. This CDR3 has 19 residues. V lost 5 bases and J lost 4, with 29 bases in between. There were TCR beta CDR3 regions amplified from RNA transcripts. The HTBI primer set served for first-round RT-PCR of the TCR CDR3. One entry per CDR3 protein, called by TCRdb with MiXCR from the multiplex PCR reads. The sample holds roughly 630,000 distinct CDR3 sequences; approximately 15% are singletons and the top ten take under 8%. The receptor comes from a woman aged 30 to 39 with Graves' hyperthyroidism. The sample was blood. J is TRBJ2-3 and V is TRBV9; either TRBD1 or TRBD2 may fit D (6 bases each). The CDR3 DNA reads TGTGCCAGCAGTCCCTTTGACGGGGGCGATACGTGGTCGTCAGATACGCAGTATTTT. Translated, it gives CASSPFDGGDTWSSDTQYF.